These 31 T cell receptor beta chains share one sample of origin, sequenced in a study of T cells after yellow fever vaccination. TCRdb analysed the 5' RACE reads with MiXCR anew, one entry per CDR3 protein. Of 250,000 or so distinct CDR3 sequences listed, 3.6% are singletons. The sample in question was PBMCs, obtained 15 days after the yellow fever booster vaccination. The source is a man between 18 and 29 years old who received the YFV17D yellow fever vaccine.

A word on this clonotype: A single base separates this from a much larger clone, so it may be a read error. The genes are TRBV29-1 and TRBJ1-2; D might be TRBD1 (5 bases). V lost 4 bases to trimming and J lost 2 bases, with 14 bases between them. There are 14 residues in the CDR3. Germline assignment: CDR1 SQVTM and CDR2 ANQGSEA. The CDR3 loop reads CSVGWIGGNYGYTF. The CDR3, as DNA: TGCAGCGTTGGGTGGATTGGGGGAAACTATGGCTACACCTTC.

This clonotype has ten or more counts. The chain uses TRBV20-1 and TRBJ2-1; D is uncertain. Deletions cut 5 bases from V and 7 bases from J, with 12 bases between. This CDR3 has 12 residues. Germline V lookup: CDR1 DFQATT, CDR2 SNEGSKA (reference sequence). The CDR3, as DNA: TGCAGTGCTGCCCTAAGAGGTAATGAGCAGTTCTTC. It is translated as CSAALRGNEQFF.

This clonotype was detected ten times or more. The chain couples TRBV18 to TRBJ2-6; weak D call: TRBD1 (6 bases). V shed 4 bases and J shed 3 bases, with 25 bases lying between them. Germline V gives CDR1 KGHSH, CDR2 LQKENI. CDR3 length equals 20 residues. DNA for the CDR3: TGTGCCAGCTCACGACCGGGACAACGCTTTCGTCCCGGTGGGGCCAACGTCCTGACTTTC. Translating gives CASSRPGQRFRPGGANVLTF.

At least ten counts were recorded for this clonotype. The gene calls are TRBV7-2 and TRBJ2-5; D possibly corresponds to TRBD1 (6 bases). Trimming shortened V by 8 bases and J by 2 bases, and 12 bases separated the two germline ends. The V gene's germline CDR1 is SGHTA and CDR2 FQGNSA. The CDR3 length is 13 residues. The CDR3 loop reads CASGTGTQETQYF. Written as DNA, the CDR3 is TGTGCCAGCGGCACAGGGACACAAGAGACCCAGTACTTC.

At least ten counts were recorded for this clonotype. The chain recombines TRBV7-9 with TRBJ1-6; D is uncertain. Germline V gene lookup returns CDR1 SEHNR and CDR2 FQNEAQ (reference sequence). CDR3 length equals 13 residues. Trimming cost V 1 base and J 7 bases, with 5 bases left between them. This CDR3 is CASSLVRNSPLHF. Here the CDR3 DNA reads TGTGCCAGCAGCTTAGTTAGGAATTCACCCCTCCACTTT.

This clonotype appeared many times. The V call is TRBV7-2, the J call TRBJ2-3, with 7 bases matching TRBD2. Trimming at V came to 5 bases and at J to 3 bases, leaving 8 bases not matched to a gene. Germline CDR1 is SGHTA and CDR2 is FQGNSA. CDR3 size: 15 residues. The CDR3 protein is CASSPQAGRTDTQYF. The CDR3 DNA reads as TGTGCCAGCAGCCCGCAAGCGGGGAGGACAGATACGCAGTATTTT. The full variable domain, in which reference TRBV7-2 and TRBJ2-3 provide the parts outside the CDR3, is GAGVSQSPSNKVTEKGKDVELRCDPISGHTALYWYRQSLGQGLEFLIYFQGNSAPDKSGLPSDRFSAERTGGSVSTLTIQRTQQEDSAVYLCASSPQAGRTDTQYFGPGTRLTVL.

This rearrangement joins TRBV7-9 to TRBJ2-5; D might be TRBD1 (6 bases). The length of the CDR3 is 15 residues. CDR1 and CDR2 (germline): SEHNR, FQNEAQ (reference sequence). V shed 5 bases and J shed 2 bases, with 15 bases lying between them. The CDR3 reads CASSLGGFLQETQYF. Here the CDR3 DNA reads TGTGCCAGCAGCCTAGGGGGATTCTTACAAGAGACCCAGTACTTC.

This clonotype was detected many times. The V and J genes are TRBV5-1 and TRBJ1-4, with 7 positions matching TRBD1. This CDR3 region has 15 residues. V gave up 3 bases and J gave up 4 bases; unmatched junction bases: 6. Germline-derived CDR1 and CDR2 are SGHRS and YFSETQ. In DNA, the CDR3 is TGCGCCAGCAGCTGGGGGACAGCCGTTAATGAAAAACTGTTTTTT. This codes for CASSWGTAVNEKLFF.

The sample holds many counts of this clonotype. The chain carries TRBV20-1 and TRBJ2-1; 14 positions agree with TRBD2. V shed 5 bases, J shed 8 bases, and the junction held 5 bases outside the gene matches. The CDR3 is made up of 14 amino acids. Looked up from germline, CDR1 is DFQATT and CDR2 is SNEGSKA (reference sequence). CDR3 DNA: TGCAGTGCTGGCGGACTAGCGGGGGGATATGAGCAGTTCTTC. It yields the protein CSAGGLAGGYEQFF.

This clonotype was found many times. The chain joins TRBV20-1 to TRBJ1-4; D is unresolved. The germline CDR1 and CDR2 sequences are DFQATT and SNEGSKA (reference sequence). V lost 0 bases to trimming and J lost 9 bases, with 8 bases between them. The CDR3 covers 12 residues. DNA for the CDR3: TGCAGTGCTAGAGATAAAACGAAAAAACTGTTTTTT. This translates into CSARDKTKKLFF.

This clonotype has a count of ten or more. The chain recombines TRBV3-1 with TRBJ1-2; 8 bases match TRBD1. Trimming removed 2 bases from V and 1 base from J; junction bases left unmatched: 0. Germline-derived CDR1 and CDR2 are LGHDT and YNNKEL (reference sequence). This CDR3 has 14 residues. The CDR3 DNA sequence: TGTGCCAGCAGCCAAACAGGGGGTAACTATGGCTACACCTTC. Translated, it gives CASSQTGGNYGYTF.

There are many counts of this clonotype. The chain combines TRBV5-1 with TRBJ2-3; D possibly corresponds to TRBD2 (5 bases). The CDR3 runs to 16 residues. The germline CDR1 and CDR2 sequences are SGHRS and YFSETQ. The V and J ends lost 0 bases and 0 bases respectively, with 11 bases between them. This chain's CDR3 is CASSLDLRVSTDTQYF. CDR3 nucleotide sequence: TGCGCCAGCAGCTTGGATTTGCGGGTTAGCACAGATACGCAGTATTTT.

In its sample, this clonotype was seen many times. V usage is TRBV6-5 and J usage is TRBJ1-2, with D hard to call. V was pared by 4 bases and J by 5 bases, with 17 bases between. The CDR3 has 15 residues. Germline V lookup: CDR1 MNHEY, CDR2 SVGAGI. The CDR3 DNA is TGTGCCAGCAGTTCCCCCCAGACCGGAGGGTATGGCTACACCTTC. Amino acids: CASSSPQTGGYGYTF.

This clonotype was counted at least ten times. The chain uses TRBV10-3 and TRBJ2-7; 10 bases fit TRBD1. V was pared by 6 bases and J by 5 bases, with 4 bases of the junction left unmatched. CDR1 is ENHRY, CDR2 SYGVKD, per germline. CDR3 size: 13 residues. The CDR3 coding sequence is TGTGCCATCAGCCGGGACAGGGGAAACGAGCAGTACTTC. Encoded protein: CAISRDRGNEQYF.

This clonotype was found many times. The rearrangement links TRBV29-1 to TRBJ2-1, with D maybe TRBD1 (6 bases). CDR3 size: 13 residues. With 6 bases removed from V and 9 bases from J, the gap between germline ends came to 18 bases. From germline, CDR1 is SQVTM and CDR2 ANQGSEA. The CDR3 protein is CSVTGTQRGEQFF. The DNA of the CDR3 is TGCAGCGTCACCGGGACACAGAGGGGTGAGCAGTTCTTC.

This clonotype was recorded many times. The chain links TRBV7-9 to TRBJ2-2, with D maybe TRBD1 (5 bases). Germline values: CDR1 SEHNR, CDR2 FQNEAQ (reference sequence). This CDR3 region has 15 residues. V shed 1 base and J shed 4 bases, with 10 bases lying between them. The CDR3 sequence: CASSLEGIGTGELFF. CDR3 nucleotide sequence: TGTGCCAGCAGCTTAGAGGGGATAGGCACCGGGGAGCTGTTTTTT.

This clonotype occurred many times. The chain combines TRBV28 with TRBJ2-1; 10 nucleotides match TRBD1. CDR3 length equals 14 residues. V shed 4 bases, J shed 8 bases, and the junction held 5 bases outside the gene matches. The V gene's germline CDR1 is MDHEN and CDR2 SYDVKM. The CDR3 coding sequence is TGTGCCAGCAGTTCAGGGACAGGGGTCTATGAGCAGTTCTTC. As protein: CASSSGTGVYEQFF.

V gene TRBV12-3 or TRBV12-4 combines with J gene TRBJ2-3; the match to TRBD2 covers 14 bases. The CDR3 extends over 20 amino acids. V gave up 6 bases and J gave up 4 bases; unmatched junction bases: 18. CDR3 region: CASSRRRGTSGGSIPDTQYF. The CDR3 region has the DNA TGTGCCAGCAGCCGCCGGAGGGGGACTAGCGGGGGAAGTATCCCAGATACGCAGTATTTT.

In its sample, this clonotype was seen many times. The CDR3: CASSLSGKNIQYF. The CDR3 nucleotides read TGCGCCAGCAGCTTATCCGGGAAAAACATTCAGTACTTC. J is TRBJ2-4 and V is TRBV5-1; D unresolved. Germline V gene data show CDR1 as SGHRS and CDR2 as YFSETQ. The CDR3 totals 13 residues. V was shortened by 2 bases and J by 4 bases, with 7 bases between the two germline ends.

This clonotype was observed many times. Written as DNA, the CDR3 is TGTGCCAGCAGGTCACGGGGGGGCGGGGCAGATACGCAGTATTTT. It yields the protein CASRSRGGGADTQYF. J is TRBJ2-3 and V is TRBV12-3 or TRBV12-4, with TRBD2 matching 8 bases. V trimming: 6 bases; J trimming: 4 bases; junction bases outside the gene matches: 9. The CDR3 covers 15 residues.

This clonotype has ten or more counts. The chain joins TRBV7-8 to TRBJ2-7, with D possibly matching TRBD2 (5 bases). In germline, CDR1 is SGHVS, CDR2 FQNEAQ. The ends were cut back, 4 bases at V and 9 bases at J, with 22 bases in the middle. CDR3 length: 15 amino acids. DNA for the CDR3: TGTGCCAGCAGCTCTACCTCGTTTACCGGGGTAGGGCAGTACGTC. Protein sequence: CASSSTSFTGVGQYV.

This clonotype occurred many times. This chain uses TRBV27 with TRBJ2-3, with D maybe TRBD1 (6 bases). The CDR3 loop spans 15 amino acids. V shed 6 bases and J shed 3 bases, with 16 bases lying between them. In germline, CDR1 is MNHEY, CDR2 SMNVEV (reference sequence). The CDR3 here is CASSQSTGLTDTQYF. The CDR3 DNA sequence: TGTGCCAGCAGCCAATCGACAGGTCTGACAGATACGCAGTATTTT.

This clonotype was observed many times. CDR3 sequence (DNA): TGCAGTGTCGACCCCCTGTCGACAGGGGATACGCAGTATTTT. Amino acids: CSVDPLSTGDTQYF. The J gene is TRBJ2-3, the V gene TRBV20-1; TRBD1 agrees at 7 bases. The V and J ends lost 7 bases and 6 bases, in that order; junction bases with no gene match: 13. Germline CDR1 and CDR2: DFQATT and SNEGSKA (reference sequence). This CDR3 is 14 amino acids long.

At least ten counts were recorded for this clonotype. This chain uses TRBV7-3 with TRBJ2-3; TRBD2 aligns across 7 bases. Germline V gene lookup returns CDR1 SGHTA and CDR2 FQGTGA. The CDR3 is 17 residues long. The J segment lost 1 base and the V segment lost 5 bases, leaving 12 bases of the junction unmatched. CDR3 sequence: CASSPESGGSGTDTQYF. CDR3 DNA sequence: TGTGCCAGCAGCCCCGAATCGGGAGGTAGCGGCACAGATACGCAGTATTTT.

This clonotype has at least ten counts. V usage is TRBV21-1 and J usage is TRBJ2-2; the table's D gene call, TRBD1, was not cross checked with the DNA. TRBV21-1 is a pseudogene segment. The CDR3 is 16 residues long. CDR3 sequence reads: CASGRGDRAQTGELFF. CDR3 DNA sequence: TGTGCCAGCGGAAGGGGGGACAGGGCCCAAACCGGGGAGCTGTTTTTT.

There are many counts of this clonotype. V is TRBV10-3 and J is TRBJ2-7, with D perhaps assigned TRBD1 or TRBD2 (5 bases each). Between the trimmed V and J ends, which lost 3 bases and 4 bases, there was a span of 13 bases. The CDR3 loop spans 14 amino acids. Germline lookup yields CDR1 ENHRY and CDR2 SYGVKD. The CDR3 region has the DNA TGTGCCATCAGTGATGTGGGGGTAAGATACGAGCAGTACTTC. It is translated as CAISDVGVRYEQYF.

This clonotype occurred many times. The chain uses TRBV12-3 or TRBV12-4 and TRBJ2-5, with 13 bases fitting TRBD2. The trim removed 5 bases at V and 6 bases at J, leaving 3 bases unmatched. The length of the CDR3 is 14 residues. CDR3 DNA: TGTGCCAGCAGTACTAGCGGGGGGGCAAAGACCCAGTACTTC. This translates into CASSTSGGAKTQYF.

This clonotype was detected many times. The chain employs TRBV4-1 and TRBJ2-7; TRBD2 matches at 8 bases. Unmatched junction bases numbered 9, after V lost 3 bases and J lost 5 bases. This CDR3 comprises 15 residues. CDR1 MGHRA and CDR2 YSYEKL come from the germline V gene. The CDR3 DNA reads TGCGCCAGCAGCCATGCTGGCGGGGGGCTCAACGAGCAGTACTTC. It encodes CASSHAGGGLNEQYF.

This clonotype occurred many times. V gene TRBV5-5 combines with J gene TRBJ2-1; 9 nucleotides match TRBD1. The CDR3 sequence is 15 residues long. Germline-derived CDR1 and CDR2 are SGHKS and YYEKEE (reference sequence). With 5 bases clipped from V and 6 bases from J, the junction kept 9 bases outside the gene matches. CDR3 loop: CASSLSGTGLNEQFF. CDR3 coding DNA: TGTGCCAGCAGTTTGAGCGGGACAGGGCTCAATGAGCAGTTCTTC.

There are a few counts of this clonotype. At one of its ends the junction is not consistent with the germline gene, which may arise from a read error. The chain is built from TRBV5-4 and TRBJ2-7; tentatively, D is TRBD1 (5 bases). CDR3 length equals 15 residues. Germline CDR1 SGHNT, CDR2 YYREEE (reference sequence). DNA of the CDR3: TGTGCCAGCAGTTTGGCCAGGGTTAACACCTACGAGCAGTACTTC. It specifies CASSLARVNTYEQYF. Full variable domain (outside the CDR3, taken from reference TRBV5-4 and TRBJ2-7): ETGVTQSPTHLIKTRGQQVTLRCSSQSGHNTVSWYQQALGQGPQFIFQYYREEENGRGNFPPRFSGLQFPNYSSELNVNALELDDSALYLCASSLARVNTYEQYFGPGTRLTVT.

In this sample, this clonotype turned up many times. This rearrangement joins TRBV6-5 to TRBJ2-7, with D unresolved. This CDR3 has 13 amino acids. Trimming left V 5 bases short and J 4 bases short, with 12 bases between. Germline CDR1 is MNHEY and CDR2 is SVGAGI. The CDR3 bases are TGTGCCAGCAGTCAAAAACCCAAGTACGAGCAGTACGTC. Translated, it gives CASSQKPKYEQYV.